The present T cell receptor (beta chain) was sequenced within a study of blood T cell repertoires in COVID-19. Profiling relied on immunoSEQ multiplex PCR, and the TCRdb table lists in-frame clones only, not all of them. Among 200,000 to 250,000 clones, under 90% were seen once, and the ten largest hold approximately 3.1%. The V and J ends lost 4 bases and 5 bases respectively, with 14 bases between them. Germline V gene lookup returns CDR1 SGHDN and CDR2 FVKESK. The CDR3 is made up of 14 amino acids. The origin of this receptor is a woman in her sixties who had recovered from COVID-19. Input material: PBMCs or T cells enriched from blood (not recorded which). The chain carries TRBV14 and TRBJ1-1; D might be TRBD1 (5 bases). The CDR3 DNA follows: TGTGCCAGCAGCCCGATGGGGGGTAAGACTGAAGCTTTCTTT. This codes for CASSPMGGKTEAFF. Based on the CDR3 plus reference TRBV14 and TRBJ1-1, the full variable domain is EAGVTQFPSHSVIEKGQTVTLRCDPISGHDNLYWYRRVMGKEIKFLLHFVKESKQDESGMPNNRFLAERTGGTYSTLKVQPAELEDSGVYFCASSPMGGKTEAFFGQGTRLTVV.